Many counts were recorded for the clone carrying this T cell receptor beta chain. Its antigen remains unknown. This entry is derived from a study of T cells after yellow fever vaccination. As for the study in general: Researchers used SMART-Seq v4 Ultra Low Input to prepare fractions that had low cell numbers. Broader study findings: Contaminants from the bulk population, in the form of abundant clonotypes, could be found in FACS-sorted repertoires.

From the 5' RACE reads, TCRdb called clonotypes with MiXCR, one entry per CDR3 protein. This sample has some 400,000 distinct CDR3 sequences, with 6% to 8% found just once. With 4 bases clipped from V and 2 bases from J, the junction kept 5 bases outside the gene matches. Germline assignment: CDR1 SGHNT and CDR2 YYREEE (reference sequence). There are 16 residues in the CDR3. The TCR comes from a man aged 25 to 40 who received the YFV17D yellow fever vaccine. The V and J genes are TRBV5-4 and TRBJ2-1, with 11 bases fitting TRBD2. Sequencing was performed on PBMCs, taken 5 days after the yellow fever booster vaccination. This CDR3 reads CASSTPGLAAYNEQFF. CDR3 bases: TGTGCCAGCAGCACTCCGGGACTAGCGGCCTACAATGAGCAGTTCTTC.